This entry lists 12 T cell receptor beta chains sequenced from one sample in a study of OX40 agonist ivuxolimab in advanced cancers. The protocol was immunoSEQ multiplex PCR, while the TCRdb copy is restricted to in-frame clones and leaves out a portion. Among around 30,000 clones listed, over 75% were seen once. The sample was CD4+ or CD8+ T cells sorted from blood, taken in a trial of the OX40 agonist ivuxolimab. These receptors originate from an adult with an advanced solid tumor such as melanoma, head and neck, liver or kidney cancer.

The gene calls are TRBV2 and TRBJ2-7; TRBD2 agrees at 8 bases. The junction had 6 bases not matched to a gene; V was cut back by 7 bases and J by 1 base. The CDR3 runs 14 residues. Germline V lookup: CDR1 SNHLY, CDR2 FYNNEI. The DNA of the CDR3 is TGTGCCAGCAACCCTACTAGCGGATCCTACGAGCAGTACTTC. This gives the protein CASNPTSGSYEQYF.

This clone showed up just once. This chain links TRBV10-3 with TRBJ1-1, with 7 bases lining up with TRBD1. CDR3 length: 14 amino acids. V was clipped by 7 bases and J by 5 bases; unmatched bases: 10. Germline loops: CDR1 ENHRY, CDR2 SYGVKD. CDR3 region: CAITETGRITEAFF. CDR3 in DNA: TGTGCCATCACCGAGACAGGGAGGATTACTGAAGCTTTCTTT.

The chain is built from TRBV12-5 and TRBJ2-5; tentatively, D is TRBD2 (7 bases). This CDR3 is built from 17 residues. Per the germline V gene, CDR1 is LGHNT and CDR2 is FRNRAP. Trimming took 5 bases from V and 3 from J, leaving 22 bases between them. Here the CDR3 DNA reads TGTGCTAGTGGTCCACCCGGGGGCGGGAGAGGGGAAGAGACCCAGTACTTC. Amino acids: CASGPPGGGRGEETQYF. The whole variable domain, filled in from reference TRBV12-5 and TRBJ2-5, reads DARVTQTPRHKVTEMGQEVTMRCQPILGHNTVFWYRQTMMQGLELLAYFRNRAPLDDSGMPKDRFSAEMPDATLATLKIQPSEPRDSAVYFCASGPPGGGRGEETQYFGPGTRLLVL.

The chain is built from TRBV19 and TRBJ1-2; TRBD1 might be the D (6 bases). The CDR3 is made up of 16 amino acids. Trimming removed 1 base at V and 0 bases at J, with 12 bases between. In germline, CDR1 is LNHDA, CDR2 SQIVND (reference sequence). The CDR3 region has the DNA TGTGCCAGTAGTATAGGGGGGGCGGACACTAACTATGGCTACACCTTC. This translates into CASSIGGADTNYGYTF.

This clone rates as medium-sized. This sequence joins TRBV2 and TRBJ2-5, with TRBD1 as a possible D gene (6 bases). This CDR3 region has 16 residues. Germline CDR1 SNHLY, CDR2 FYNNEI. V lost 4 bases to trimming and J lost 1 base, with 16 bases between them. CDR3 nucleotides: TGTGCCAGCAGTGGCGGACAGACAATTTTCCAAGAGACCCAGTACTTC. This sequence encodes CASSGGQTIFQETQYF. The variable domain in full, with the rest retrieved from reference TRBV2 and TRBJ2-5, is EPEVTQTPSHQVTQMGQEVILRCVPISNHLYFYWYRQILGQKVEFLVSFYNNEISEKSEIFDDQFSVERPDGSNFTLKIRSTKLEDSAMYFCASSGGQTIFQETQYFGPGTRLLVL.

The J gene is TRBJ2-7, the V gene TRBV4-3; tentative D call: TRBD2 (5 bases). The CDR3 has 15 residues. Trimming shortened V by 5 bases and J by 1 base, and 15 bases separated the two germline ends. Germline lookup yields CDR1 LGHNA and CDR2 YSLEER. In DNA, the CDR3 is TGCGCCAGCAGCACCGGACTTGTACCGTCCTACGAGCAGTACTTC. Translating gives CASSTGLVPSYEQYF.

The gene calls are TRBV4-1 and TRBJ1-2, with D possibly TRBD1 on 6 matching bases. Germline V gene lookup returns CDR1 MGHRA and CDR2 YSYEKL. CDR3 length: 15 residues. V dropped 4 bases and J dropped 1 base, with 13 bases sitting between them. The CDR3 nucleotides read TGCGCCAGCAGCCCGGACAGAACCTTTAACTATGGCTACACCTTC. Its protein product is CASSPDRTFNYGYTF.

The chain is built from TRBV7-9 and TRBJ1-2; TRBD1 is a possible D gene (5 bases). The germline V gene encodes CDR1 SEHNR and CDR2 FQNEAQ (reference sequence). With 4 bases removed from V and 6 bases from J, the gap between germline ends came to 9 bases. The CDR3 consists of 12 residues. The CDR3 spells CASSSGLDGYTF. The CDR3 DNA reads as TGTGCCAGCAGCTCGGGGCTAGATGGCTACACCTTC.

V is TRBV5-1 and J is TRBJ2-7; unclear D gene. This CDR3 contains 13 residues. The germline gives CDR1 SGHRS, CDR2 YFSETQ. V was pared by 0 bases and J by 6 bases, with 10 bases between. CDR3 DNA: TGCGCCAGCAGCTTGGACTTCCACGGCGAGCAGTACTTC. It translates to CASSLDFHGEQYF.

The CDR3 sequence: CASSQGADRVVGEAFF. As DNA, the CDR3 is TGCGCCAGCAGCCAAGGCGCGGACAGGGTGGTTGGTGAAGCTTTCTTT. The V and J genes are TRBV4-3 and TRBJ1-1; 8 bases fit TRBD1. Germline assignment: CDR1 LGHNA and CDR2 YSLEER. The CDR3 has 16 amino acids. Trimming removed 1 base from V and 7 bases from J; junction bases left unmatched: 11.

The chain uses TRBV7-9 and TRBJ2-7, with TRBD1 matching 7 bases. Germline-derived CDR1 and CDR2 are SEHNR and FQNEAQ (reference sequence). J was trimmed by 5 bases and V by 5 bases; bases with no gene match: 12. CDR3 length equals 15 residues. Here the CDR3 DNA reads TGTGCCAGCAGCCCGACAGGGTCCTTGCGCGACGAGCAGTACTTC. This gives the protein CASSPTGSLRDEQYF.

The chain is built from TRBV27 and TRBJ2-5; 9 bases agree with TRBD2. The CDR3 loop spans 14 amino acids. The germline gives CDR1 MNHEY, CDR2 SMNVEV (reference sequence). Trimming took 3 bases from V and 5 from J; bases not matched to a gene: 4. CDR3 residues: CASSFVAGVETQYF. The CDR3 region has the DNA TGTGCCAGCAGTTTTGTAGCGGGAGTCGAGACCCAGTACTTC.